This T cell receptor beta chain was sequenced for a study of blood T cell repertoires in COVID-19. There are 15 residues in the CDR3. The V end was cut by 6 bases, the J end by 7 bases, with 20 bases between. The germline V gene encodes CDR1 LNHDA and CDR2 SQIVND (reference sequence). Only in-frame clones appear in the TCRdb table, and some are missing; sequencing was by immunoSEQ multiplex PCR. The sample has 100,000 to 150,000 clones, 55% to 75% seen once. The receptor's source is a woman between 65 and 79 years old with acute or convalescent COVID-19. The sequenced sample was peripheral blood. The chain carries TRBV19 and TRBJ2-3; weak D call: TRBD2 (5 bases). In DNA form, the CDR3 reads TGTGCCAGTAGGTTGACGGCAGAGGGTTCGCATACGCAGTATTTT. Residues: CASRLTAEGSHTQYF.